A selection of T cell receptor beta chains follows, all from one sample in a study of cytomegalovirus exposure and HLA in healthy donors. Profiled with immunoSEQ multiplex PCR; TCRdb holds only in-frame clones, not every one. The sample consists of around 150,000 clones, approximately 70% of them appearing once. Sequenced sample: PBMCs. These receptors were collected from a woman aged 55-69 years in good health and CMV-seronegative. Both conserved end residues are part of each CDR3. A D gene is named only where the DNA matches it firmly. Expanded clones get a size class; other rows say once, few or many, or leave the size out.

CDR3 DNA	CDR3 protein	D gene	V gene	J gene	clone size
TGCGCCAGCAGCCAAGAGGGTAGGACTAGCGGGAGAGGCACCGGGGAGCTGTTTTTT	CASSQEGRTSGRGTGELFF	TRBD2	TRBV4-3	TRBJ2-2	-
TGTGCCAGCAGCGGACAGGGGGGGCTGGACGAGCAGTACTTC	CASSGQGGLDEQYF	TRBD1	TRBV6-5	TRBJ2-7	-
TGCGCCAGCAGCTTGACGAGGTTAGAGACCCAGTACTTC	CASSLTRLETQYF	-	TRBV5-1	TRBJ2-5	-
TGTGCCATCAAGGGGACTAGCTCCCACGAGCAGTACTTC	CAIKGTSSHEQYF	TRBD2	TRBV10-3	TRBJ2-7	-
TGTGCCAGCAGCTTAGGCCTGGACAGGTTCACAGATACGCAGTATTTT	CASSLGLDRFTDTQYF	TRBD1	TRBV7-2	TRBJ2-3	-
TGCGCCAGCAGGGATTTAAGCCAGGGGGGAGCCTACGAGCAGTACTTC	CASRDLSQGGAYEQYF	-	TRBV5-1	TRBJ2-7	-
TGTGCCAGCAGCCGCGGACAGTACACCGGGGAGCTGTTTTTT	CASSRGQYTGELFF	-	TRBV2	TRBJ2-2	once
TGTGCCAGCAGCTACGCTACAGGGTTTTCGAACACCGGGGAGCTGTTTTTT	CASSYATGFSNTGELFF	-	TRBV7-2	TRBJ2-2	-
TGTGCCAGCAGCTTATACGGAGATACGCAGTATTTT	CASSLYGDTQYF	-	TRBV7-3	TRBJ2-3	-
TGTGCCAGCAGTCCAATTCAGGGGGCCACTGAAGCTTTCTTT	CASSPIQGATEAFF	TRBD1	TRBV2	TRBJ1-1	-
TGTTCCAGCAGCGCGAGAGGCGGGACCGAAAAACTGTTTTTT	CSSSARGGTEKLFF	-	TRBV7-9	TRBJ1-4	once
TGTGCCAGCAGCCCAGCGCCGGATGAAAAACTGTTTTTT	CASSPAPDEKLFF	-	TRBV7-9	TRBJ1-4	-
TGTGCCAGCAGCGTCCCTGGGACTAGCGAACAGTTCTTC	CASSVPGTSEQFF	TRBD2	TRBV9	TRBJ2-1	-
TGTGCCAGCAGCGTAGCTGATCGGGGCTCTGGAAACACCATATATTTT	CASSVADRGSGNTIYF	-	TRBV9	TRBJ1-3	-
TGTGCCAGCAGCTTTCGGACAGGGAGAGGGGAGACCCAGTACTTC	CASSFRTGRGETQYF	TRBD1	TRBV5-6	TRBJ2-5	few
TGTGCCAGCAGTGGTCTATCAATCACCATATATTTT	CASSGLSITIYF	-	TRBV6-4	TRBJ1-3	-
TGTGCCAGAAGCTTATTCGGCGAGCAGTACTTC	CARSLFGEQYF	-	TRBV5-3	TRBJ2-7	-
TGTGCCAGCAGCCTAATAGCGGGGGGGACAGAGACCCAGTACTTC	CASSLIAGGTETQYF	TRBD2	TRBV7-2	TRBJ2-5	few
TGTGCCAGCATCCATTTTACTTCGAACACTGAAGCTTTCTTT	CASIHFTSNTEAFF	-	TRBV6-4	TRBJ1-1	-
TGTGCCAGCAGTCTAGGAAGCGGGGAGCTGTTTTTT	CASSLGSGELFF	-	TRBV6-5	TRBJ2-2	-
TGTGCCAGCAGGCCCCGGGACAGGGGTACAGATACGCAGTATTTT	CASRPRDRGTDTQYF	TRBD1	TRBV6-6	TRBJ2-3	-
TGTGCCAGCAGTCCCGGGACAGGGGGCTATGGCTACACCTTC	CASSPGTGGYGYTF	TRBD1	TRBV5-4	TRBJ1-2	-
TGTGCCAGCAGCTTGGGGGCGGGGGCGGTTAAGAATGAGCAGTTCTTC	CASSLGAGAVKNEQFF	-	TRBV5-4	TRBJ2-1	-
TGTGCCAGCAGCTCCGGGACAGGGGCGCAAGAGACCCAGTACTTC	CASSSGTGAQETQYF	TRBD1	TRBV7-9	TRBJ2-5	few
TGTGCCAGCAGCGTAGGGGCTACTAGCGGGGGCCAAGAGACCCAGTACTTC	CASSVGATSGGQETQYF	TRBD2	TRBV9	TRBJ2-5	-
TGCGCCAGCTCCGGGAGGAACACCGGGGAGCTGTTTTTT	CASSGRNTGELFF	-	TRBV5-1	TRBJ2-2	-